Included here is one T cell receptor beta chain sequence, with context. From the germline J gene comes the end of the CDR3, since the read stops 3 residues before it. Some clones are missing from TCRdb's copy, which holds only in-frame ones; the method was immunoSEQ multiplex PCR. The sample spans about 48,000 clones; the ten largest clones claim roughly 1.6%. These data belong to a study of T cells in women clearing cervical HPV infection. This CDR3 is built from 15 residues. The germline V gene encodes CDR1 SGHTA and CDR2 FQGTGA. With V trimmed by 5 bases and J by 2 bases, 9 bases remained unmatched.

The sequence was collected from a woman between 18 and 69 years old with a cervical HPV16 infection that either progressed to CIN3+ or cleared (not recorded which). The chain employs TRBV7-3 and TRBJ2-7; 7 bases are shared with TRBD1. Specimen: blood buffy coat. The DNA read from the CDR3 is TGTGCCAGCAGCCGACAGGGTACCGGACCCTACGAG. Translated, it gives CASSRQGTGPYE. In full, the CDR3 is CASSRQGTGPYEQYF.